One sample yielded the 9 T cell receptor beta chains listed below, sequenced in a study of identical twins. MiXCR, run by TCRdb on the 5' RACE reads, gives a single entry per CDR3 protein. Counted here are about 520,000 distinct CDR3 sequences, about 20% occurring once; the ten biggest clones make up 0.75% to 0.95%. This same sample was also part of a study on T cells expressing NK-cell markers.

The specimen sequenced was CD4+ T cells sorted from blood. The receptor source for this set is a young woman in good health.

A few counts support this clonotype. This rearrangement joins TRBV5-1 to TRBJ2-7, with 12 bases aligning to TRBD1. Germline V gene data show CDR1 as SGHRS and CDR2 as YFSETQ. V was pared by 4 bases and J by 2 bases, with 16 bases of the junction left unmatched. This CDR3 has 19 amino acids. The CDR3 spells CASSAWDRGLSFSTYEQYF. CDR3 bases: TGCGCCAGCAGCGCCTGGGACAGGGGGCTCTCCTTTTCCACCTACGAGCAGTACTTC.

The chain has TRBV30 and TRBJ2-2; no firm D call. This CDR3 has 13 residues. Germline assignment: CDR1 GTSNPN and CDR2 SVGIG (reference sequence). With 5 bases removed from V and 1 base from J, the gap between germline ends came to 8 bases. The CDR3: CAWGVQNTGELFF. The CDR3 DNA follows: TGTGCCTGGGGAGTTCAGAACACCGGGGAGCTGTTTTTT.

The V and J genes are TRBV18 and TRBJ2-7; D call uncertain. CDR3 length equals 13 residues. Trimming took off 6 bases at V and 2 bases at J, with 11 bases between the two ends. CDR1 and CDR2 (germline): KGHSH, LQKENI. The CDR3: CASSPWDPYEQYF. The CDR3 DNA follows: TGTGCCAGCTCCCCTTGGGATCCCTACGAGCAGTACTTC.

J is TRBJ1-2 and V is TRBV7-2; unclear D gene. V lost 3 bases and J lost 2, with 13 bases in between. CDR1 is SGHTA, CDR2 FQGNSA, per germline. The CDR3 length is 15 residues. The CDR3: CASSFRGLGNYGYTF. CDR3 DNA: TGTGCCAGCAGCTTCCGTGGTTTGGGCAACTATGGCTACACCTTC.

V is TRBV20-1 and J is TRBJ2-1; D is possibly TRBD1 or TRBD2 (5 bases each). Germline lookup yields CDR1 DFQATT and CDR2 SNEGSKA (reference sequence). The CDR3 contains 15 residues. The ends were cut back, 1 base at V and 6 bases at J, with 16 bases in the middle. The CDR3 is CSARGPRGEGNEQFF. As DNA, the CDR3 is TGCAGTGCTAGAGGTCCGAGGGGCGAGGGCAATGAGCAGTTCTTC.

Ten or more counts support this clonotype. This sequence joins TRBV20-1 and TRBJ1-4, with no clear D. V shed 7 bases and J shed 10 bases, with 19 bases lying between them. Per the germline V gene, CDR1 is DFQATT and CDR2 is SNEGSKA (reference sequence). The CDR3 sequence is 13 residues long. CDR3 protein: CSVDPWAKGKLFF. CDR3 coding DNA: TGCAGTGTAGACCCCTGGGCGAAGGGAAAACTGTTTTTT.

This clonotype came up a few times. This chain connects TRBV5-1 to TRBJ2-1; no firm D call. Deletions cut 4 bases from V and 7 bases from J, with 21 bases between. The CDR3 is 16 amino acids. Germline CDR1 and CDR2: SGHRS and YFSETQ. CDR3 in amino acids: CASSTILRRVPNEQFF. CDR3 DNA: TGCGCCAGCAGCACGATCCTTCGCCGGGTCCCTAATGAGCAGTTCTTC.

The CDR3 region is CSASRGGRAGELFF. The CDR3 coding sequence is TGCAGTGCGAGCCGGGGGGGCCGTGCCGGGGAGCTGTTTTTT. The rearrangement links TRBV20-1 to TRBJ2-2; 8 nucleotides line up with TRBD2. This CDR3 contains 14 residues. Germline CDR1 and CDR2: DFQATT and SNEGSKA (reference sequence). With 6 bases clipped from V and 6 bases from J, the junction kept 9 bases outside the gene matches.

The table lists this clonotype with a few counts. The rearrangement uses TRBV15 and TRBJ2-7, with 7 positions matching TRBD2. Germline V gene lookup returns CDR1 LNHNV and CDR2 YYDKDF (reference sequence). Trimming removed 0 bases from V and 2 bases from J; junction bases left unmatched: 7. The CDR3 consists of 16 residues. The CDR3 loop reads CATSRDGTTKTYEQYF. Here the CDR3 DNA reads TGTGCCACCAGCAGAGATGGGACTACCAAAACCTACGAGCAGTACTTC.